Listed here are 7 T cell receptor beta chains from one sample, sequenced in a study of identifying expanded T cells in peripheral blood. Clones were read by immunoSEQ multiplex PCR, and TCRdb kept only the in-frame ones, dropping some. Of 50,000 to 60,000 clones detected, less than 85% appear once; the ten largest clones hold 12% to 15%. The material sequenced was blood. Source of these receptors: a person aged 18-69 years in good health.

This clone was found a few times. This sequence joins TRBV2 and TRBJ2-1; tentative D call: TRBD2 (5 bases). The germline V gene encodes CDR1 SNHLY and CDR2 FYNNEI. V was pared by 6 bases and J by 8 bases, with 14 bases between. This CDR3 is 13 amino acids long. CDR3 amino acids: CASRVGEVYEQFF. CDR3 nucleotide sequence: TGTGCCAGCAGGGTCGGGGAAGTCTATGAGCAGTTCTTC.

J is TRBJ1-4 and V is TRBV6-6; D ambiguous. Germline V gives CDR1 MNHNY, CDR2 SVGAGI (reference sequence). This CDR3 is 15 amino acids long. Deletions cut 0 bases from V and 5 bases from J, with 10 bases between. CDR3 amino acids: CASSYSVQRNEKLFF. CDR3 DNA sequence: TGTGCCAGCAGTTACTCCGTACAGAGAAATGAAAAACTGTTTTTT.

This clone came up once. The chain uses TRBV9 and TRBJ2-7; possibly TRBD2 for D (6 bases). V was shortened by 0 bases and J by 6 bases, with 19 bases between the two germline ends. CDR1 and CDR2 from the germline V gene are SGDLS and YYNGEE. CDR3 length: 16 residues. The CDR3 DNA reads as TGTGCCAGCAGCGTAGTGGCCGGGACTGGGGTGGCCGAGCAGTACTTC. Its protein product is CASSVVAGTGVAEQYF.

The CDR3 here is CASSFSTSGELFF. The CDR3 coding sequence is TGTGCCAGCAGTTTCTCGACCTCCGGGGAGCTGTTTTTT. The V and J genes are TRBV6-5 and TRBJ2-2; D is undetermined. From germline, CDR1 is MNHEY and CDR2 SVGAGI. Trimming stripped 4 bases from V and 6 bases from J, with 9 bases between. The CDR3 is 13 amino acids.

This sequence joins TRBV2 and TRBJ1-4; D unresolved. CDR1 and CDR2 from the germline V gene are SNHLY and FYNNEI. The CDR3 runs 15 residues. Trimming took off 2 bases at V and 6 bases at J, with 13 bases between the two ends. The CDR3 DNA sequence: TGTGCCAGCAGTGAATCGGGGTTTCGAGATGAAAAACTGTTTTTT. This translates into CASSESGFRDEKLFF.

This clone was found once. The rearrangement links TRBV15 to TRBJ2-6, with D maybe TRBD1 (5 bases). The germline CDR1 and CDR2 sequences are LNHNV and YYDKDF (reference sequence). V was shortened by 2 bases and J by 5 bases, with 16 bases between the two germline ends. CDR3 length: 17 amino acids. This chain's CDR3 is CATSRQGIGVRANVLTF. In DNA, the CDR3 is TGTGCCACCAGCAGACAGGGTATCGGAGTTCGGGCCAACGTCCTGACTTTC.

The chain links TRBV6-6 to TRBJ1-4; possibly TRBD1 for D (6 bases). This CDR3 has 16 residues. Per germline, CDR1 MNHNY and CDR2 SVGAGI (reference sequence). V lost 6 bases and J 3 bases, leaving 17 bases between the germline ends. As DNA, the CDR3 is TGTGCCAGCAGCCTCCGGGGGGGGGCTGCTAATGAAAAACTGTTTTTT. Its translation: CASSLRGGAANEKLFF.